The rows below give T cell receptor beta chains drawn from one sample of a study of cytomegalovirus exposure and HLA in healthy donors. Sequenced by immunoSEQ multiplex PCR; TCRdb stores in-frame clones only, minus some. The sample lists 250,000 or so clones; 87% were seen once. Sequencing was carried out using PBMCs. The receptors shown here come from a man between 18 and 29 years old in good health and CMV-seronegative. Both conserved end residues are part of each CDR3. Fields, in order: clone size, V gene, CDR3 protein. Clone size is given for some rows only: seen once, a few or many times, or a class if the clone is expanded.

.	TRBV28	CASSPYSGVSSYNEQFF
.	TRBV28	CASSDRVNTEAFF
.	TRBV7-3	CASSLSGGAYNEQFF
.	TRBV2	CASREQTGSGTEAFF
.	TRBV4-3	CASSAQASKINEQYF
.	TRBV7-7	CASSLNRQGMTGELFF
once	TRBV2	CASSVELANEQYF
.	TRBV28	CASYRDRANSPLHF
once	TRBV7-2	CASSLEPWDRENIQYF
.	TRBV10-3	CAISDGRVDTEAFF
.	TRBV29-1	CSVEDPRTPNIQYF
.	TRBV19	CASSKRDRGLGYTF
.	TRBV2	CASSVIFIGLARTDTQYF
.	TRBV4-1	CASSPPPGTGWNEQFF
.	TRBV5-6	CASSLGRDSRYEQYF
.	TRBV28	CASSAPGQGLIVNTEAFF
.	TRBV7-2	CASSLRGQPQHF
few	TRBV28	CASKGVDPDQPQHF
.	TRBV30	CAWSVPGQGKHNEQFF
.	TRBV28	CASRLRPQGMNTEAFF
once	TRBV29-1	CSVATSGPYEQYF
.	TRBV28	CATGRGGSYNEQFF
.	TRBV9	CASSVNSGANVLTF
.	TRBV5-1	CASRNARNEQFF
.	TRBV15	CATSRASGQGDEQYF
.	TRBV2	CASRVAPSTDTQYF
.	TRBV23-1	CASSQSRPVAGYEQYF
few	TRBV6-6	CASNGEVSGNTIYF
once	TRBV25-1	CASSDSQETQYF
.	TRBV7-8	CASSLVDRATQPQHF
.	TRBV13	CASSFWADDTGELFF
.	TRBV18	CASSQTGDQPQHF
.	TRBV4-2	CASSPLGGNQPQHF
.	TRBV5-6	CASSFRTGLGTDTQYF
.	TRBV7-9	CASSFEPYEQYF
.	TRBV7-2	CASSLAAGTGKGYTF
.	TRBV19	CASSIDVGGSTSSYNEQFF
.	TRBV7-6	CASSADSYNEQFF
.	TRBV5-8	CASSLTGGSEQYF
few	TRBV6-1	CASSEHSSNQPQHF
.	TRBV27	CASSLARATDTQYF
.	TRBV4-3	CASSHHVIMGFPQHF
.	TRBV7-8	CASSLVLNEQFF
.	TRBV21-1	CASSTPMVNRTGTYEQYF
.	TRBV11-2	CASSLGVDMQYF
once	TRBV2	CASSESGALAKNIQYF
few	TRBV6-6	CASSPQGKGGYTF
.	TRBV9	CASSPQGGSYSPLHF
.	TRBV30	CAWSVTTRGEQFF
.	TRBV7-8	CASSFALAGAQGNEQFF
.	TRBV4-3	CASSQDGTVARFF
.	TRBV2	CASSVAADTQYF
.	TRBV28	CASSPNYEQYF
.	TRBV4-3	CASSQDMRSSYNSPLHF
.	TRBV6-6	CASRLTAANYGYTF